This TCR beta chain comes out of a study of identical twins. The CDR3 contains 18 residues. CDR1 and CDR2 from the germline V gene are LGHNA and YNFKEQ. V shed 0 bases and J 2 bases; nucleotides not matched to a gene: 11. General study findings and limits: Low generation-probability sequences were in excess among twin-shared out-of-frame alpha sequences.

As for this clonotype: As yet, its antigen is unknown.

TCRdb re-called the 5' RACE reads through MiXCR, storing one row per CDR3 protein. The repertoire consists of some 460,000 distinct CDR3 sequences, with 13% to 15% occurring once and the leading ten covering around 0.52%. In addition, the sample was reused for a study of yellow fever vaccine responses in identical twins.

The clonotype originates from a woman in her late teens or twenties in good health. Source material: CD4+ T cells sorted from blood. The chain recombines TRBV4-2 with TRBJ2-3; 7 bases are a match to TRBD2. CDR3 bases: TGTGCCAGCAGCCAAGATCTGGGGCGGGAGTGGTACACAGATACGCAGTATTTT. Its protein product is CASSQDLGREWYTDTQYF.